Presented here are 3 T cell receptor beta chains from one specimen sequenced in a study of T cell repertoires in cytomegalovirus infection (dated by TCRdb to between 2019 and 2020). These receptors have no identified antigens. Sequencing was performed on an Illumina HiSeq 1500. The raw public data were reprocessed by TCRdb itself: fastp quality trimming at Q25, MiXCR clonotype calling, in-frame beta chains only. Entries that share a CDR3 protein sequence are merged under the most common genes and DNA. In this sample the table shows some 920,000 distinct CDR3 sequences, approximately 31% of which occur a single time. Under 15% of the sample belongs to the ten largest clones. The treatment or condition label of this sample denotes: in vitro stimulation with specific CMV peptide epitopes to enrich CMV-specific T cells. The sample consisted of cultured CD8+ T cells from PBMCs, taken from culture after CMV antigen stimulation. These receptors originate from a human donor in good health (CMV status not recorded). Some clones in this sample may be carry-over from other donors' samples.

This clonotype was seen more than once but under ten times. The chain couples TRBV6-2 or TRBV6-3 to TRBJ1-6, with 9 nucleotides matching TRBD1. Per germline, CDR1 MNHEY and CDR2 SVGEGT. CDR3 length: 15 residues. Germline trimming cut 2 bases from V and 11 bases from J; bases unmatched to any gene: 7. CDR3 residues: CASSYPGQGRTPLHF. Written as DNA, the CDR3 is TGTGCCAGCAGTTACCCCGGACAGGGGAGGACACCCCTCCACTTT.

The chain employs TRBV9 and TRBJ2-1; D is uncertain. CDR3 size: 12 residues. V lost 7 bases to trimming and J lost 7 bases, with 12 bases between them. Per germline, CDR1 SGDLS and CDR2 YYNGEE. This CDR3 is CASGAPRNEQFF. In DNA form, the CDR3 reads TGTGCCAGCGGAGCGCCACGGAATGAGCAGTTCTTC.

The V gene is TRBV10-3, the J gene TRBJ2-3, with 12 nucleotides matching TRBD2. V lost 9 bases and J lost 0; bases outside the gene matches: 4. The CDR3 has 15 amino acids. CDR1 is ENHRY and CDR2 is SYGVKD in the germline V gene. CDR3 amino acids: CAMRTSGTSTDTQYF. Here the CDR3 DNA reads TGTGCCATGCGGACTAGCGGGACCAGCACAGATACGCAGTATTTT.